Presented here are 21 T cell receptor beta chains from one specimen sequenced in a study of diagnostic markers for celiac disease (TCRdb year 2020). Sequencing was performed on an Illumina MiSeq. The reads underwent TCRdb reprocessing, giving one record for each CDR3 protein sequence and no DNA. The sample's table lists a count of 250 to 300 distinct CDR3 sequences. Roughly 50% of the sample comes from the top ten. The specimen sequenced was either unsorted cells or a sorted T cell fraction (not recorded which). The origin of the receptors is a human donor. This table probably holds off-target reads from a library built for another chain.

CDR3 residues: CASSVGGASSYEQLF. The chain joins TRBV9 to TRBJ2-1; the D call of TRBD2 rests on TCRdb alone, since no DNA is present to check it. Germline CDR1 is SGDLS and CDR2 is YYNGEE. The CDR3 consists of 15 residues.

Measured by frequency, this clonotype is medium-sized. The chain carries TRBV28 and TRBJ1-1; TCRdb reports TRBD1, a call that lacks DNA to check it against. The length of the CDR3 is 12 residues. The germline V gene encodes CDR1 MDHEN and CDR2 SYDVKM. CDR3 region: CASSPDGQQAFF. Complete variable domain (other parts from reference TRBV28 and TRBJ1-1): DVKVTQSSRYLVKRTGEKVFLECVQDMDHENMFWYRQDPGLGLRLIYFSYDVKMKEKGDIPEGYSVSREKKERFSLILESASTNQTSMYLCASSPDGQQAFFGQGTRLTVV.

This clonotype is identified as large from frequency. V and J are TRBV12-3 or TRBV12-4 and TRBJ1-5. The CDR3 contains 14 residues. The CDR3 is CASTSEGGDQPQHF.

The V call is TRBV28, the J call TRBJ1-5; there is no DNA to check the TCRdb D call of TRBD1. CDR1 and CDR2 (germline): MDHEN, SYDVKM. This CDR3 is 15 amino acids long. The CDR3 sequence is CASSSGRLYNQPQHF.

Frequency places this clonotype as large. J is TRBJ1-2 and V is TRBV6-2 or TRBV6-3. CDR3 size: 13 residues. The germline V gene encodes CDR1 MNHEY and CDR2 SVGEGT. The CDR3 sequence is CASSQRVIGGYTF.

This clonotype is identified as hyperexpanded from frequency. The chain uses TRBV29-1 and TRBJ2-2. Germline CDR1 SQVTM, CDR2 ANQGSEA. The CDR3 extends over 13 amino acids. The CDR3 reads CSVNDGNTGELFF.

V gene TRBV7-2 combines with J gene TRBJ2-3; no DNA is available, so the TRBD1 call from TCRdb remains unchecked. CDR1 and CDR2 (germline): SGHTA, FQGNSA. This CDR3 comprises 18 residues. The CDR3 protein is CASKQRERGVGGTDTQYF.

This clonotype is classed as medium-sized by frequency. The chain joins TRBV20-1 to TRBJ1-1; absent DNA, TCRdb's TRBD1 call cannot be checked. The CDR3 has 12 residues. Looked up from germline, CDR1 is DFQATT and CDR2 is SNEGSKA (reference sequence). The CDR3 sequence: CSPQGGGTEAFF.

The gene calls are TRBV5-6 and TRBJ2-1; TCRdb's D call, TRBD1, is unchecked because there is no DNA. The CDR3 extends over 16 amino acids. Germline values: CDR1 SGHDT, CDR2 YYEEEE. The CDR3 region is CASSLGTGTGYNEQFF.

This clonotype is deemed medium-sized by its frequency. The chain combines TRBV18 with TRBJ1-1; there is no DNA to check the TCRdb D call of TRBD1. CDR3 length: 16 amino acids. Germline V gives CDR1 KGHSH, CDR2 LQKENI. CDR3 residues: CASSPNRGRSNTEAFF.

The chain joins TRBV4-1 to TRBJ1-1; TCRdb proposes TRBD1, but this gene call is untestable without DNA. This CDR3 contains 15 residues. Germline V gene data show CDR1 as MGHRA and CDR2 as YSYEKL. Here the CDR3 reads CASSQDPTGQTEAFF.

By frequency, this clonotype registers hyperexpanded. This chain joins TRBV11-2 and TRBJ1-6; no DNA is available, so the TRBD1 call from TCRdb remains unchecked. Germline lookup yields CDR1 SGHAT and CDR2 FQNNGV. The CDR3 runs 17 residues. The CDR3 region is CASSLVTGGSYNSPLHF.

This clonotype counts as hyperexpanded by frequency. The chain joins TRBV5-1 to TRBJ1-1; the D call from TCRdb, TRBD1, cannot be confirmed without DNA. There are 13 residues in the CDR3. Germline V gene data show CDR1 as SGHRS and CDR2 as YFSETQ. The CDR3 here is CASSLEGDREAFF.

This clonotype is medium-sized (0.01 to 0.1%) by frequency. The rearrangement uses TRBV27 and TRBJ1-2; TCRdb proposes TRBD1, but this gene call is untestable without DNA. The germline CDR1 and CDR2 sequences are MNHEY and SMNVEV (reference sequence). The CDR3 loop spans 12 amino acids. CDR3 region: CASSLGGHGYTF.

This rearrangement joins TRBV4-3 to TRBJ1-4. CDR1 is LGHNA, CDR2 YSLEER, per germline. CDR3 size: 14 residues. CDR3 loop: CASSQEAHSGKLFF.

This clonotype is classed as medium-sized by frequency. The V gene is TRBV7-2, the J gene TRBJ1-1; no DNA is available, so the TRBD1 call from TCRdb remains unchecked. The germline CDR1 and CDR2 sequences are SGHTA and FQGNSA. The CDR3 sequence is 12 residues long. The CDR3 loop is CASQVGVIEAFF.

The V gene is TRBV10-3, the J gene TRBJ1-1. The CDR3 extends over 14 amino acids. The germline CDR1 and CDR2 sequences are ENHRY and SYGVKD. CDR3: CAIRPSGTGTEAFF.

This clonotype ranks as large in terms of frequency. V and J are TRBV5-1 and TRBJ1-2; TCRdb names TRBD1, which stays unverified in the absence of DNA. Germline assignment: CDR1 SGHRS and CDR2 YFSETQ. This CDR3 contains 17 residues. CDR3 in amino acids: CASSPQDAPRANYGYTF.

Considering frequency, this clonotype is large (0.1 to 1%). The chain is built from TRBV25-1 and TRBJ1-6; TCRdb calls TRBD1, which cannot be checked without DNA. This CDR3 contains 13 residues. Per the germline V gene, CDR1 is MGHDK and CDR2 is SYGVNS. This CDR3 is CASSEGDHSPLHF.

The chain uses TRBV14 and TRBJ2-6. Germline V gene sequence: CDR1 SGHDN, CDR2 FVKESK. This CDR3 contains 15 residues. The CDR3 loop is CASSQRNTGANVLTF. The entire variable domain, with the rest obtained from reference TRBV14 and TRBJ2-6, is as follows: EAGVTQFPSHSVIEKGQTVTLRCDPISGHDNLYWYRRVMGKEIKFLLHFVKESKQDESGMPNNRFLAERTGGTYSTLKVQPAELEDSGVYFCASSQRNTGANVLTFGAGSRLTVL.

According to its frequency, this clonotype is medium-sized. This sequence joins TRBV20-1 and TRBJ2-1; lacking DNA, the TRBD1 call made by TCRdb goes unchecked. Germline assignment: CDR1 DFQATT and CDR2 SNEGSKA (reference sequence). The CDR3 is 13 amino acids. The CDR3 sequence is CSANRGPGLEQFF.